This T cell receptor beta chain originates from a study of blood T cell repertoires in COVID-19 (dated by TCRdb to 2018 to 2020). For context, the study as a whole: Collaborator samples came from the United States, Italy and Spain and covered acute and convalescent phases of COVID-19. The dataset comprised deeply sampled blood TCRbeta repertoires from subjects exposed to, actively infected with, or recovered from COVID-19. The samples were drawn from two sources: the first 160 participants of the ongoing ImmuneRACE study, and 950 to 1,500 subjects contributed by 6 global collaborators. The material from the prospective study consisted of cDNA or gDNA derived from T cells, B-cell-depleted T cells, or PBMCs. A de-identified subject ID, COVID-19 status, age in years and sex were almost always included in the sample metadata. The repertoires were released in a freely available public database meant as a resource for research on the immune response to SARS-CoV-2. Where HLA class I and class II types were available, the types were taken from metadata supplied by the sample provider, not from assay-based typing. Study-wide conclusions, independent of this receptor: Clinical and demographic metadata were provided uncurated, with the amount varying by source and participant.

Another Seattle source contributed samples from volunteer blood donors who had recovered from COVID-19. Collaborating institutions collected whole blood in K2EDTA tubes following their own protocols. For TCRbeta analysis, collaborators shipped samples in one of three forms: frozen whole blood, isolated PBMCs, or DNA extracted from either of those sample types. Note on this clone: Its antigen is currently not known. Within one base of it there is no much larger clone, and no base qualities were kept. This sample also contains other DNA sequences that code for the same CDR3.

CDR1 and CDR2 were assigned from the germline V gene as KGHSH and LQKENI. The junction shows trimming of 2 bases on V and 0 bases on J, plus 8 bases between the germline ends. The CDR3, from cysteine to phenylalanine, totals 14 residues. The entry retains the CDR3 DNA only, 42 bases that are in frame from base 1. TCRbeta CDR3 regions were amplified from genomic DNA by means of the immunoSEQ Assay, a bias-controlled multiplex PCR. As for how the authors treated the data: Within the assay, amplification of reference gene primers was used to estimate how many nucleated cells each sample contained. Sequence reads were collapsed and filtered to measure the absolute abundance of every unique TCRbeta CDR3 rearrangement. For each sample, productive Simpson clonality was calculated as the square root of Simpson's diversity index across productive rearrangements. The clones in this table, taken by TCRdb from immuneACCESS, are in-frame only. Not every clone is retained; where verified, under half of the shortfall comes from an unresolved V gene, and the cause of the rest is unknown. V and J calls and clone size are given by that table; D and trimming were obtained from the DNA. A total of 300,000 or so clones appear in this sample, about 90% of them only once. 7.8% of the sample is in the top ten clones.

The chain joins TRBV18 to TRBJ2-7; TRBD2 is a possible D gene, resting on 5 matching bases. This receptor was identified in a woman in her forties or fifties who had recovered from COVID-19. The specimen sequenced was peripheral blood. The nucleotides are TGTGCCAGCTCACCAACGGGAAACTCCTACGAGCAGTACTTC. Translation gives CASSPTGNSYEQYF.